This is a list of T cell receptor beta chains from one sample in a study of chemoradiotherapy in HPV16-positive cancers. Sequenced by immunoSEQ multiplex PCR; TCRdb stores in-frame clones only, minus some. Counted here are more than 1,100 clones, approximately 83% occurring once; the ten biggest clones make up approximately 7%. The material sequenced was tumor tissue, taken from a patient who underwent chemoradiotherapy. These receptors originate from a human donor with HPV-associated anogenital cancer. The CDR3 runs from the conserved cysteine through the conserved F or W. The order of the fields is J gene, V gene, CDR3 protein.

j_call: TRBJ1-1; v_call: TRBV30; cdr3_aa: CAWQIPDRMNTEAFF
j_call: TRBJ2-5; v_call: TRBV6-5; cdr3_aa: CASSYSPSGGTETQYF
j_call: TRBJ2-1; v_call: TRBV2; cdr3_aa: CASGVDNEQFF
j_call: TRBJ1-6; v_call: TRBV27; cdr3_aa: CASSFKGPHLGNFNSPLHF
j_call: TRBJ1-2; v_call: TRBV19; cdr3_aa: CASYRVNYGYTF
j_call: TRBJ1-2; v_call: TRBV15; cdr3_aa: CATSRDAGAANYGYTF